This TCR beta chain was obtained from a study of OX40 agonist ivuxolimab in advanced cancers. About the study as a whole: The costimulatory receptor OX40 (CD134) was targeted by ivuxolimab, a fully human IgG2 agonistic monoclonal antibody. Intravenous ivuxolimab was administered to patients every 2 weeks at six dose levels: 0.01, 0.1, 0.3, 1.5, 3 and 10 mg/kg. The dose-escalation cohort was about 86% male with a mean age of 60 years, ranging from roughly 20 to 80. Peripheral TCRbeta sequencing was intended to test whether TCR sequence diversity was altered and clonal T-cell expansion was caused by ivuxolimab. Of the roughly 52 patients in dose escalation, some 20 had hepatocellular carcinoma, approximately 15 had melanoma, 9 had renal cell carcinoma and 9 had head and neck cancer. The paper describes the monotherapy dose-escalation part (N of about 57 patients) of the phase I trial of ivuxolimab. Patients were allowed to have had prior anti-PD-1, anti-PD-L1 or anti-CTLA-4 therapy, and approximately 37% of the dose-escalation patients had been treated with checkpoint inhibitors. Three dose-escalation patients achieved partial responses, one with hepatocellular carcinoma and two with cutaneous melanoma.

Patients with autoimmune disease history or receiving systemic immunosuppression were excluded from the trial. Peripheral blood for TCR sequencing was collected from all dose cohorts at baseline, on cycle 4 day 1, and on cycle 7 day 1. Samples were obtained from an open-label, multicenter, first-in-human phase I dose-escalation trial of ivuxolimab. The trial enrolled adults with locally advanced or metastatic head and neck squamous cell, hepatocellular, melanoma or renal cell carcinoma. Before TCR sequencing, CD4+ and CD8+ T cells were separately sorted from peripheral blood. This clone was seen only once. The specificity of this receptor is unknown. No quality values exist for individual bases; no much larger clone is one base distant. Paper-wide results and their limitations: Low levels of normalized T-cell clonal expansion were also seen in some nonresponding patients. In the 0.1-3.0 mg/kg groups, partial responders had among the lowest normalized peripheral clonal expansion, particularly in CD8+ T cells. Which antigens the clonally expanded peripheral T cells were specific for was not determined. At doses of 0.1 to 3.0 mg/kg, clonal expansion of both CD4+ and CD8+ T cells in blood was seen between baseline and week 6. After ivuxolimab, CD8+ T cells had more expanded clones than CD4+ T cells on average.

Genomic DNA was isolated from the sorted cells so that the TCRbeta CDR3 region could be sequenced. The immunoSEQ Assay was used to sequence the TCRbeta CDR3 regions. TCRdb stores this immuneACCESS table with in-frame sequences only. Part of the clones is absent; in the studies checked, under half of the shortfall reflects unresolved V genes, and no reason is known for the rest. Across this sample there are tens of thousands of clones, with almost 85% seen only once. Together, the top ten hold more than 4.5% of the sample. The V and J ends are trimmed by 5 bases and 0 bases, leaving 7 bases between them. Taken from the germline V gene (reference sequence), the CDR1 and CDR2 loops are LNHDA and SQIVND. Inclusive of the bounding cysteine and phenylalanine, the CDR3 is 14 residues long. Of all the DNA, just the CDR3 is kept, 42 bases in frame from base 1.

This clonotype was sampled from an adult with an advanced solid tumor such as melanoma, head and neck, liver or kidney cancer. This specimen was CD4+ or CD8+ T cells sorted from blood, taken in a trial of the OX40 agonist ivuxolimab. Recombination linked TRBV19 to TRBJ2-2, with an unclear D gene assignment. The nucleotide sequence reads TGTGCCAGTAGTGATATAGCGAACACCGGGGAGCTGTTTTTT. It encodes CASSDIANTGELFF.